This entry describes one T cell receptor beta chain. Its target is unknown. This specimen comes from a study of cytomegalovirus exposure and HLA in healthy donors. PCR amplification relied on 60 Vbeta primers (plus 13 Jbeta primers). Sequencing used immunoSEQ multiplex PCR; TCRdb keeps in-frame clones, though not all of them. Its clone listing holds 70,000 to 100,000 clones. Study-wide findings and caveats: TCR beta sequences reportedly predicted most subjects' HLA-A and HLA-B alleles accurately.

V gave up 4 bases and J gave up 11 bases, with 18 bases separating them. Germline-derived CDR1 and CDR2 are SGDLS and YYNGEE. This CDR3 comprises 13 residues. The sequence was collected from a young man in good health and CMV-seropositive. The specimen was PBMCs. The chain joins TRBV9 to TRBJ1-1; D is undetermined. The CDR3 is CASSTFDSAKAFF. CDR3 nucleotides: TGTGCCAGCAGCACCTTCGACTCGGCGAAGGCTTTCTTT.